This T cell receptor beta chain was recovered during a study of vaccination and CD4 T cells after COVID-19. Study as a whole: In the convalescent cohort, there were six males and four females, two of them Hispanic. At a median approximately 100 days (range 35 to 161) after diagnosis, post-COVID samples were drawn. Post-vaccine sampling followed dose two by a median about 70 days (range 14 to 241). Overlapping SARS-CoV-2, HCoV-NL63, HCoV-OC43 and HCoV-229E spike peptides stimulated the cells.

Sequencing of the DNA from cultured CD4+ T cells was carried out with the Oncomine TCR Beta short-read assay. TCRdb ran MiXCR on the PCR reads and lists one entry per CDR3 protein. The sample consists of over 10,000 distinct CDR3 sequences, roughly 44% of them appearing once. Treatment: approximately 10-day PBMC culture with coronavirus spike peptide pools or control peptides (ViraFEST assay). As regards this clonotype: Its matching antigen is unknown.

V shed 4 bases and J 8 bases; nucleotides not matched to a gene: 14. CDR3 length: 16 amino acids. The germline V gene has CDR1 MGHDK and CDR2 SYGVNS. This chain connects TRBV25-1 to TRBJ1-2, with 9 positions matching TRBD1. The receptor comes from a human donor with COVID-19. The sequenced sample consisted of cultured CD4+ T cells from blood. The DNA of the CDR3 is TGTGCCAGCAGTGCAGTGGGAATACAGGGGGCGGGAGGCTACACCTTC. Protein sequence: CASSAVGIQGAGGYTF.